This is a list of T cell receptor beta chains from one sample in a study of T-cell reconstitution after alpha-beta-depleted transplantation in children. From the PCR reads, TCRdb called clonotypes with MiXCR, one entry per CDR3 protein. The table shows around 180,000 distinct CDR3 sequences, with over 8.5% occurring only once. This sample comprised PBMCs, obtained before TCRalphabeta/CD19-depleted stem cell transplant. Source of these receptors: a boy younger than 10 with acute myeloid leukemia, due to receive a stem cell transplant. Each CDR3 is given with its conserved first and last residue. The order of the fields is clone size, V gene, D gene, J gene, CDR3 protein, CDR3 DNA. A D gene is named only where the DNA matches it firmly. Clone size is not always given. Where it is, it says once, few, many or a class for expanded clones.

many	TRBV6-1	TRBD1	TRBJ1-4	CASRPTGLNEKLFF	TGTGCCAGCAGACCGACAGGGCTAAATGAAAAACTGTTTTTT
many	TRBV28	.	TRBJ1-4	CASSPGRINEKLFF	TGTGCCAGCAGCCCGGGACGGATTAATGAAAAACTGTTTTTT
many	TRBV7-9	TRBD1	TRBJ2-7	CASSLTDRGASYEQYF	TGTGCCAGCAGCTTAACCGACAGGGGTGCGTCCTACGAGCAGTACTTC
many	TRBV7-2	TRBD1	TRBJ2-7	CASSPLGQGIGEQYF	TGTGCCAGCAGTCCTCTGGGACAGGGTATCGGCGAGCAGTACTTC
many	TRBV6-1	.	TRBJ1-1	CASSAPTEGGATEAFF	TGTGCCAGCAGTGCTCCAACCGAAGGAGGGGCAACTGAAGCTTTCTTT
many	TRBV6-1	.	TRBJ2-3	CASSGGSGRDTQYF	TGTGCCAGCAGTGGCGGTAGCGGTCGGGATACGCAGTATTTT
many	TRBV15	.	TRBJ1-4	CATSRDRGEKLFF	TGTGCCACCAGCAGAGACAGGGGTGAAAAACTGTTTTTT
many	TRBV4-1	.	TRBJ2-7	CASSRSRVRDIAYEQYF	TGCGCCAGCAGCCGATCGAGGGTGCGGGATATTGCCTACGAGCAGTACTTC
many	TRBV28	.	TRBJ1-3	CASSGTVGNTIYF	TGTGCCAGCAGTGGGACGGTGGGAAACACCATATATTTT
.	TRBV7-8	.	TRBJ2-5	CASSLALGTQYQETQYF	TGTGCCAGCAGCTTAGCGCTAGGGACTCAGTACCAAGAGACCCAGTACTTC